The 10 T cell receptor beta chains presented below share a single source sample, sequenced in a study of blood T cell repertoires in COVID-19. Produced via immunoSEQ multiplex PCR; TCRdb's table is partial and in-frame only. The sample includes over 350,000 clones, more than 75% of them seen just once. Sequencing used PBMCs or T cells enriched from blood (not recorded which). These receptors were taken from a woman aged 45-60 years who had recovered from COVID-19.

The rearrangement joins TRBV7-9 to TRBJ1-6, with 10 bases that match TRBD1. This CDR3 contains 14 residues. V trimming: 6 bases; J trimming: 7 bases; junction bases outside the gene matches: 3. CDR1 SEHNR and CDR2 FQNEAQ come from the germline V gene (reference sequence). The chain's CDR3 is CASRSTGGNSPLHF. The DNA of the CDR3 is TGTGCCAGCAGATCGACAGGGGGCAATTCACCCCTCCACTTT.

Only a few counts were recorded for this clone. The rearrangement joins TRBV29-1 to TRBJ1-4, with D possibly being TRBD1 (5 bases). CDR1 is SQVTM and CDR2 is ANQGSEA in the germline V gene. The CDR3 contains 14 residues. The V end lost 4 bases, the J end lost 8 bases, and 17 bases lay between the germline ends. Here the CDR3 reads CSVGSGLGGEKLFF. The CDR3 DNA reads as TGCAGCGTTGGCTCAGGGTTGGGAGGAGAAAAACTGTTTTTT.

CDR3 residues: CASSLGKRYGYTF. CDR3 bases: TGTGCCAGCAGTTTAGGCAAACGCTATGGCTACACCTTC. This rearrangement joins TRBV27 to TRBJ1-2; D remains unclear. The germline CDR1 and CDR2 sequences are MNHEY and SMNVEV (reference sequence). This CDR3 comprises 13 residues. The germline V and J ends were trimmed by 2 bases and 4 bases, with 8 bases remaining between them.

V and J are TRBV4-3 and TRBJ2-3; 10 bases line up with TRBD2. The CDR3 has 15 residues. The ends lost 3 bases at V and 4 bases at J; junction bases unmatched: 4. Germline loops: CDR1 LGHNA, CDR2 YSLEER. The CDR3 DNA sequence: TGCGCCAGCAGCCAGGGGACTAGCGTCCCAGATACGCAGTATTTT. Residues: CASSQGTSVPDTQYF.

The chain couples TRBV4-1 to TRBJ2-1; 7 nucleotides line up with TRBD2. Germline V gene lookup returns CDR1 MGHRA and CDR2 YSYEKL. This CDR3 spans 16 amino acids. With V trimmed by 0 bases and J by 3 bases, 5 bases remained unmatched. CDR3 coding DNA: TGCGCCAGCAGCCAAGAAGCCGGACTAGTCTACAATGAGCAGTTCTTC. It translates to CASSQEAGLVYNEQFF.

The chain links TRBV29-1 to TRBJ1-1; D call uncertain. V was shortened by 6 bases and J by 4 bases, with 21 bases between the two germline ends. Germline V gene data show CDR1 as SQVTM and CDR2 as ANQGSEA. The CDR3 is 15 amino acids. Here the CDR3 reads CSVLAGRLWGTEAFF. DNA of the CDR3: TGCAGCGTCCTCGCGGGTAGGTTATGGGGCACTGAAGCTTTCTTT. The entire variable domain, with the rest obtained from reference TRBV29-1 and TRBJ1-1, is as follows: SAVISQKPSRDICQRGTSLTIQCQVDSQVTMMFWYRQQPGQSLTLIATANQGSEATYESGFVIDKFPISRPNLTFSTLTVSNMSPEDSSIYLCSVLAGRLWGTEAFFGQGTRLTVV.

V usage is TRBV28 and J usage is TRBJ2-1, with 9 bases lining up with TRBD2. The CDR3 extends over 15 amino acids. CDR1 is MDHEN, CDR2 SYDVKM, per germline. V was pared by 6 bases and J by 2 bases, with 5 bases of the junction left unmatched. CDR3 in DNA: TGTGCCAGCAGGAAAAGCGGGGGGACCTACAATGAGCAGTTCTTC. Amino acids: CASRKSGGTYNEQFF.

The sample holds a few counts of this clone. The rearrangement joins TRBV10-3 to TRBJ2-3; 9 bases are a match to TRBD2. The CDR3 consists of 12 residues. Germline CDR1 ENHRY, CDR2 SYGVKD. V lost 11 bases, J lost 3 bases, and 3 bases stayed unmatched. The CDR3 sequence: CAATSGTDTQYF. CDR3 nucleotide sequence: TGTGCCGCGACTAGCGGTACAGATACGCAGTATTTT.

V usage is TRBV30 and J usage is TRBJ2-2; D remains unclear. V gave up 2 bases and J gave up 1 base, with 11 bases separating them. The germline V gene encodes CDR1 GTSNPN and CDR2 SVGIG (reference sequence). This CDR3 contains 15 residues. CDR3 coding DNA: TGTGCCTGGAGTTCCTTTTACTTGAACACCGGGGAGCTGTTTTTT. Encoded protein: CAWSSFYLNTGELFF.

The sample holds a few counts of this clone. The chain uses TRBV2 and TRBJ1-6; D may be TRBD1 (6 bases). Germline CDR1 and CDR2: SNHLY and FYNNEI. The CDR3 sequence is 13 residues long. Trimming removed 4 bases from V and 9 bases from J, with 10 bases in between. The CDR3: CASSGEGVSPLHF. Here the CDR3 DNA reads TGTGCCAGCAGTGGTGAGGGGGTTTCACCCCTCCACTTT.